This T cell receptor (beta chain) is drawn from a study of graft-versus-host responses after intestinal transplantation. Study at large: Recipients were given multivisceral, liver-intestinal, or isolated intestinal transplants.

This table comes from immunoSEQ multiplex PCR, and its TCRdb copy is limited to in-frame clones, with some not included. Altogether roughly 120,000 clones are present, around nine tenths being singletons, with the ten largest covering about 0.18%. Of note for this clone: Its target is not known.

Germline V gene lookup returns CDR1 SGHRS and CDR2 YFSETQ. Unmatched junction bases numbered 7, after V lost 1 base and J lost 6 bases. The CDR3 is 14 residues long. The sample consisted of unstimulated CD4+ T cells sorted from spleen or lymph node cells, taken before intestinal transplant. This sequence originates from a human donor who received an intestinal transplant. The chain uses TRBV5-1 and TRBJ2-7; 7 nucleotides agree with TRBD1. This CDR3 is CASSLRQGVGEQYF. CDR3 DNA sequence: TGCGCCAGCAGCTTGAGGCAGGGGGTCGGCGAGCAGTACTTC.